This T cell receptor beta chain was obtained from a study of cytomegalovirus exposure and HLA in healthy donors. General study points: For most subjects, TCR beta sequences were reported to predict HLA-A and HLA-B alleles with accuracy. In an earlier analysis, in some 540 donors, most V segments appeared productive either ~90% or ~30% of the time.

In the case of this clone: Antigen unknown.

PCR amplification relied on 60 Vbeta primers (plus 13 Jbeta primers). The data were produced by immunoSEQ multiplex PCR, yet TCRdb's version contains in-frame clones alone and is incomplete. This sample has 100,000 to 150,000 clones, with roughly 71% found just once. Trimming removed 5 bases at V and 6 bases at J, with 17 bases between. This CDR3 has 15 residues. The germline V gene has CDR1 SGHRS and CDR2 YFSETQ. This rearrangement joins TRBV5-1 to TRBJ1-4; D is possibly TRBD1 (6 bases). Material for sequencing was PBMCs. This sequence originates from a woman aged 50 to 65 in good health and CMV-seropositive. CDR3 protein: CASSYTGLRDEKLFF. CDR3 nucleotides: TGCGCCAGCAGTTATACAGGGTTACGAGATGAAAAACTGTTTTTT.